Following are 32 T cell receptor beta chains from one sample sequenced in a study of T cell responses to AZD1222 COVID-19 vaccine. Generated by immunoSEQ multiplex PCR, the TCRdb table keeps only in-frame clones and is missing some. Altogether 85,000 to 110,000 clones are present, approximately 88% being singletons, with the ten largest covering 20% to 25%. The sequencing here drew on peripheral blood, taken on day 0 of AZD1222 vaccination. Receptor source: an adult in good health.

The sample holds a few counts of this clone. This sequence joins TRBV5-1 and TRBJ1-3, with D unclear. Between the trimmed V and J ends, which lost 0 bases and 0 bases, there was a span of 1 base. Looked up from germline, CDR1 is SGHRS and CDR2 is YFSETQ. CDR3 length equals 13 residues. CDR3 protein: CASSLDSGNTIYF. CDR3 coding DNA: TGCGCCAGCAGCTTGGACTCTGGAAACACCATATATTTT.

The V call is TRBV5-8, the J call TRBJ1-5, with unresolved D. The CDR3 is made up of 16 amino acids. Trimming left V 0 bases short and J 0 bases short, with 10 bases between. Germline V lookup: CDR1 SGHTS, CDR2 YDEGEE. The CDR3 reads CASSLEYGFSNQPQHF. The CDR3 DNA is TGTGCCAGCAGCTTGGAGTATGGGTTTAGCAATCAGCCCCAGCATTTT.

The V gene is TRBV30, the J gene TRBJ1-5; 8 bases agree with TRBD1. V gave up 1 base and J gave up 7 bases; unmatched junction bases: 6. The CDR3 runs 14 residues. Germline V gene lookup returns CDR1 GTSNPN and CDR2 SVGIG (reference sequence). Written as DNA, the CDR3 is TGTGCCTGGAGTGACGGACAGGGTAGCCAGCCCCAGCATTTT. It encodes CAWSDGQGSQPQHF.

The CDR3 spells CASSNPLVNTEAFF. In nucleotides, the CDR3 is TGTGCCAGCAGTAACCCATTGGTGAACACTGAAGCTTTCTTT. The V gene is TRBV6-2 or TRBV6-3, the J gene TRBJ1-1; unclear D gene. Germline assignment: CDR1 MNHEY and CDR2 SVGEGT. V was trimmed by 5 bases and J by 0 bases, leaving 10 bases between them. The length of the CDR3 is 14 residues.

V is TRBV21-1 and J is TRBJ2-3; the table gives TRBD1 as D, unverified against the DNA. TRBV21-1 is a pseudogene segment. This CDR3 is built from 10 residues. CDR3 DNA sequence: TGTGCCACACAGGACAGACAACAGTATTTT. Translated: CATQDRQQYF.

The V call is TRBV9, the J call TRBJ2-2; D is unresolved. CDR1 SGDLS and CDR2 YYNGEE come from the germline V gene. The CDR3 has 15 amino acids. The germline V and J ends were trimmed by 3 bases and 3 bases, with 12 bases remaining between them. CDR3 in amino acids: CASSASDRHTGELFF. CDR3 bases: TGTGCCAGCAGCGCCTCCGACCGACACACCGGGGAGCTGTTTTTT.

J is TRBJ2-3 and V is TRBV7-2; 9 nucleotides line up with TRBD2. CDR1 is SGHTA and CDR2 is FQGNSA in the germline V gene. V shed 0 bases and J 3 bases; nucleotides not matched to a gene: 4. The CDR3 is 16 residues long. The CDR3 protein is CASSLAGGRATDTQYF. The CDR3 DNA sequence: TGTGCCAGCAGCTTAGCCGGCGGGAGGGCGACAGATACGCAGTATTTT.

The gene calls are TRBV30 and TRBJ2-7; D might be TRBD1 (6 bases). The V end was cut by 7 bases, the J end by 4 bases, with 17 bases between. The germline gives CDR1 GTSNPN, CDR2 SVGIG (reference sequence). This CDR3 spans 13 amino acids. The CDR3 reads CASDRDTTYEQYF. CDR3 sequence (DNA): TGTGCCTCGGACCGGGACACAACTTACGAGCAGTACTTC.

The V call is TRBV18, the J call TRBJ2-1; 7 positions match TRBD1. The CDR3 length is 16 residues. The germline V gene has CDR1 KGHSH and CDR2 LQKENI. V was clipped by 6 bases and J by 6 bases; unmatched bases: 14. CDR3 DNA: TGTGCCAGCTCCCTCGGAAGAGTACAGGGGATCAATGAGCAGTTCTTC. This sequence encodes CASSLGRVQGINEQFF.

The chain couples TRBV28 to TRBJ2-7; D is uncertain. The CDR3 is 13 residues long. Germline V gene sequence: CDR1 MDHEN, CDR2 SYDVKM. Deletions cut 4 bases from V and 0 bases from J, with 7 bases between. CDR3 region: CASSSAGSYEQYF. CDR3 coding DNA: TGTGCCAGCAGTTCGGCCGGCTCCTACGAGCAGTACTTC. Based on the CDR3 plus reference TRBV28 and TRBJ2-7, the full variable domain is DVKVTQSSRYLVKRTGEKVFLECVQDMDHENMFWYRQDPGLGLRLIYFSYDVKMKEKGDIPEGYSVSREKKERFSLILESASTNQTSMYLCASSSAGSYEQYFGPGTRLTVT.

The CDR3: CASSIEEGARQPQHF. The CDR3 nucleotides are TGTGCCAGTAGTATAGAAGAGGGGGCAAGGCAGCCCCAGCATTTT. V and J are TRBV19 and TRBJ1-5, with 7 nucleotides matching TRBD1. The germline CDR1 and CDR2 sequences are LNHDA and SQIVND (reference sequence). The V segment lost 0 bases and the J segment 7 bases; nucleotides outside the gene matches: 6. The CDR3 is made up of 15 amino acids.

The genes are TRBV10-3 and TRBJ2-7; TRBD2 aligns across 13 bases. CDR1 and CDR2 (germline): ENHRY, SYGVKD. The CDR3 totals 17 residues. The junction had 3 bases not matched to a gene; V was cut back by 0 bases and J by 1 base. The CDR3 here is CAISESVGLAGSYEQYF. The CDR3 DNA reads as TGTGCCATCAGTGAGTCTGTGGGACTAGCGGGATCCTACGAGCAGTACTTC.

V gene TRBV9 combines with J gene TRBJ1-1; 10 bases align to TRBD1. The germline CDR1 and CDR2 sequences are SGDLS and YYNGEE. CDR3 length: 13 residues. Trimming at V came to 3 bases and at J to 4 bases, leaving 0 bases not matched to a gene. The CDR3 DNA reads as TGTGCCAGCAGCGGACAGGGGGCCACTGAAGCTTTCTTT. Its protein product is CASSGQGATEAFF.

The J gene is TRBJ1-3, the V gene TRBV6-5; TRBD1 might be the D (5 bases). The CDR3 totals 14 residues. Germline CDR1 is MNHEY and CDR2 is SVGAGI. The V end was cut by 6 bases, the J end by 0 bases, with 9 bases between. This CDR3 reads CASRSGTSGNTIYF. The CDR3 DNA sequence: TGTGCCAGCAGAAGCGGGACCTCTGGAAACACCATATATTTT.

The rearrangement links TRBV4-3 to TRBJ2-1; 10 bases are shared with TRBD2. This CDR3 is built from 15 residues. Per germline, CDR1 LGHNA and CDR2 YSLEER. V was clipped by 3 bases and J by 2 bases; unmatched bases: 1. The CDR3 DNA follows: TGCGCCAGCAGCCAGAGCGGGGGGGCCTACAATGAGCAGTTCTTC. It is translated as CASSQSGGAYNEQFF.

This clone was found a few times. For the CDR3, the DNA is TGTGCCAGCGTCTCCGCGGCGGTAGGGACTGAAGCTTTCTTT. It is translated as CASVSAAVGTEAFF. The V call is TRBV2, the J call TRBJ1-1; D is unresolved. The V end was cut by 8 bases, the J end by 5 bases, with 18 bases between. The length of the CDR3 is 14 residues. Germline CDR1 and CDR2: SNHLY and FYNNEI.

This clone was detected once. The rearrangement links TRBV27 to TRBJ2-3; TRBD2 matches at 7 bases. Trimming removed 5 bases from V and 3 bases from J; junction bases left unmatched: 2. The CDR3 runs to 13 residues. Per germline, CDR1 MNHEY and CDR2 SMNVEV (reference sequence). CDR3 DNA: TGTGCCAGCAGTGGAGCGGGGACAGATACGCAGTATTTT. Its protein is CASSGAGTDTQYF.

V usage is TRBV19 and J usage is TRBJ2-7; 7 nucleotides match TRBD1. Germline V lookup: CDR1 LNHDA, CDR2 SQIVND (reference sequence). The CDR3 runs 14 residues. With V trimmed by 5 bases and J by 1 base, 5 bases remained unmatched. CDR3 sequence reads: CASSHQQGSYEQYF. The CDR3 DNA reads as TGTGCCAGTAGTCACCAACAGGGGTCCTACGAGCAGTACTTC.

This rearrangement joins TRBV5-1 to TRBJ1-5; possibly TRBD1 for D (6 bases). Germline CDR1 and CDR2: SGHRS and YFSETQ. V was cut by 2 bases and J by 1 base, with 10 bases left in between. The CDR3 is made up of 15 amino acids. The CDR3 coding sequence is TGCGCCAGCAGCTTACAGGGAGGGAGCAATCAGCCCCAGCATTTT. This encodes CASSLQGGSNQPQHF.

The gene calls are TRBV2 and TRBJ1-4; D is undetermined. Germline CDR1 and CDR2: SNHLY and FYNNEI. There are 12 residues in the CDR3. The V end lost 6 bases, the J end lost 8 bases, and 10 bases lay between the germline ends. The CDR3 DNA sequence: TGTGCCAGCAGAGCCGTGGGGGAAAAACTGTTTTTT. Residues: CASRAVGEKLFF.

This chain uses TRBV5-1 with TRBJ2-3; TRBD1 matches at 7 bases. V dropped 6 bases and J dropped 2; count of bases not matched to a gene: 6. The CDR3 is 14 residues long. CDR1 is SGHRS, CDR2 YFSETQ, per germline. The CDR3 here is CASTDRAITDTQYF. The DNA for the CDR3 is TGCGCCAGCACTGACAGGGCCATCACAGATACGCAGTATTTT.

The chain links TRBV9 to TRBJ2-2; no clear D gene. CDR1 and CDR2 (germline): SGDLS, YYNGEE. This CDR3 is built from 13 residues. V lost 0 bases, J lost 2 bases, and 2 bases lay in between. The CDR3 DNA sequence: TGTGCCAGCAGCGTAGACAACACCGGGGAGCTGTTTTTT. It specifies CASSVDNTGELFF.

V gene TRBV5-4 combines with J gene TRBJ2-2; 7 nucleotides line up with TRBD2. Germline V gene lookup returns CDR1 SGHNT and CDR2 YYREEE (reference sequence). The CDR3 extends over 15 amino acids. After removal of 0 bases from V and 5 bases from J, the junction contained 4 bases not matched to a gene. This CDR3 is CASSLGDYYTGELFF. In DNA, the CDR3 is TGTGCCAGCAGCTTGGGGGACTATTATACCGGGGAGCTGTTTTTT.

The V gene is TRBV11-1, the J gene TRBJ1-4, with no clear D. CDR1 SGHAT and CDR2 FQDESV come from the germline V gene (reference sequence). V shed 3 bases and J shed 4 bases, with 15 bases lying between them. This CDR3 spans 16 amino acids. CDR3 coding DNA: TGTGCCAGCAGCTTCAGCGCAGGAGGCCATAATGAAAAACTGTTTTTT. Amino acids: CASSFSAGGHNEKLFF. The variable domain in full, with the rest retrieved from reference TRBV11-1 and TRBJ1-4, is EAEVAQSPRYKITEKSQAVAFWCDPISGHATLYWYRQILGQGPELLVQFQDESVVDDSQLPKDRFSAERLKGVDSTLKIQPAELGDSAMYLCASSFSAGGHNEKLFFGSGTQLSVL.

The chain links TRBV5-1 to TRBJ2-1; 12 bases align to TRBD2. This CDR3 contains 15 residues. Unmatched junction bases numbered 6, after V lost 3 bases and J lost 8 bases. Germline V CDR1 and CDR2: SGHRS, YFSETQ. The CDR3 loop is CASSSTSSGRDEQFF. DNA of the CDR3: TGCGCCAGCAGCTCCACATCTAGCGGGAGGGATGAGCAGTTCTTC.

For this clone: The junction departs from germline at one end; a sequencing error may be responsible. This sequence joins TRBV3-1 (or the pseudogene TRBV3-2) and TRBJ1-1, with 7 nucleotides matching TRBD1. Per germline, CDR1 LGHDT and CDR2 YNNKEL (reference sequence). CDR3 size: 14 residues. CDR3 residues: CASTQESGTAEAFF. The CDR3 region has the DNA TGTGCCAGCACCCAAGAATCCGGGACAGCTGAAGCTTTCTTT.

The rearrangement uses TRBV2 and TRBJ1-5; D is unresolved. The V gene's germline CDR1 is SNHLY and CDR2 FYNNEI. Between the trimmed V and J ends, which lost 4 bases and 1 base, there was a span of 8 bases. This CDR3 is 14 amino acids long. The CDR3 loop reads CASSVGRSNQPQHF. In DNA form, the CDR3 reads TGTGCCAGCAGTGTAGGACGGAGCAATCAGCCCCAGCATTTT.

The chain uses TRBV4-3 and TRBJ1-1, with no clear D. This CDR3 contains 12 residues. The V gene's germline CDR1 is LGHNA and CDR2 YSLEER. V dropped 2 bases and J dropped 2 bases, with 3 bases sitting between them. The CDR3 sequence: CASSQHNTEAFF. DNA for the CDR3: TGCGCCAGCAGCCAACATAACACTGAAGCTTTCTTT.

The chain combines TRBV7-2 with TRBJ1-5; 7 nucleotides align to TRBD1. Germline loops: CDR1 SGHTA, CDR2 FQGNSA. The CDR3 extends over 15 amino acids. With 5 bases clipped from V and 6 bases from J, the junction kept 10 bases outside the gene matches. CDR3 bases: TGTGCCAGCAGCCAGAATACAGGGGCCAGTCAGCCCCAGCATTTT. Translated: CASSQNTGASQPQHF.

J is TRBJ1-1 and V is TRBV11-1, with 7 bases fitting TRBD1. Germline CDR1 SGHAT, CDR2 FQDESV (reference sequence). The CDR3 spans 13 residues. The J segment lost 4 bases and the V segment lost 4 bases, leaving 3 bases of the junction unmatched. CDR3 sequence: CASSSQGLTEAFF. CDR3 DNA sequence: TGTGCCAGCAGCTCACAGGGGCTCACTGAAGCTTTCTTT.

This clone was seen once. As DNA, the CDR3 is TGTGCCAGCAGCCCGATGGGTGCCTATGGCTACACCTTC. Amino acids: CASSPMGAYGYTF. This chain links TRBV9 with TRBJ1-2; the D is unclear. V was shortened by 4 bases and J by 4 bases, with 11 bases between the two germline ends. The CDR3 loop spans 13 amino acids. Germline V gives CDR1 SGDLS, CDR2 YYNGEE.

The V gene is TRBV18, the J gene TRBJ2-1; D remains unclear. The germline CDR1 and CDR2 sequences are KGHSH and LQKENI. V lost 6 bases, J lost 7 bases, and 13 bases lay in between. The CDR3 consists of 13 residues. CDR3: CASSPGSMNEQFF. In nucleotides, the CDR3 is TGTGCCAGCTCGCCTGGTTCTATGAATGAGCAGTTCTTC.